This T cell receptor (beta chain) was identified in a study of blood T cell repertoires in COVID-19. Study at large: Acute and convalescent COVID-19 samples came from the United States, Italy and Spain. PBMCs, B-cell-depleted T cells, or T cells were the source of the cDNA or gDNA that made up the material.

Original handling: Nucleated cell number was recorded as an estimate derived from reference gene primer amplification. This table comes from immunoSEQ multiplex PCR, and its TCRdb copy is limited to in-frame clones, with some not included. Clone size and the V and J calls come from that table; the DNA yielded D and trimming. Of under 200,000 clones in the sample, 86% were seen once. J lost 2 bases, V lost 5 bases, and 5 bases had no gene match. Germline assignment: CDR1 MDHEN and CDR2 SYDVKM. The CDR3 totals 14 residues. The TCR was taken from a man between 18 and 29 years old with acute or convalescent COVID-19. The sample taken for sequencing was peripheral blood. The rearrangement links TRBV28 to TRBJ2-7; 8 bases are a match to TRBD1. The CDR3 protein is CASSPRTGPYEQYV. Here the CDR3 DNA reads TGTGCCAGCAGTCCCCGGACAGGGCCCTACGAGCAGTACGTC.